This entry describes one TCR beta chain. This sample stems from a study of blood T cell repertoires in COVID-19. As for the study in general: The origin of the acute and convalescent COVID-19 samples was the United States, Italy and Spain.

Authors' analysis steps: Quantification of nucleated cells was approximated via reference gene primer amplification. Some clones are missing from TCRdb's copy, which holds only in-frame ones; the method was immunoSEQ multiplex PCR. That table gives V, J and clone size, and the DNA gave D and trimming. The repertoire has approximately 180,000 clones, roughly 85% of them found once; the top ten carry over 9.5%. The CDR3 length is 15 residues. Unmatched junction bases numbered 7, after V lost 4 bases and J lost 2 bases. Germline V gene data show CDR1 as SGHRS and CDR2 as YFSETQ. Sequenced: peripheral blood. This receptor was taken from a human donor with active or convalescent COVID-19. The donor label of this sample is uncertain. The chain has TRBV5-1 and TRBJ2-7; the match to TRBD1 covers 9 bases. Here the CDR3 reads CASSQQGASAYEQYF. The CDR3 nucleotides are TGCGCCAGCAGCCAACAGGGGGCCAGCGCCTACGAGCAGTACTTC.